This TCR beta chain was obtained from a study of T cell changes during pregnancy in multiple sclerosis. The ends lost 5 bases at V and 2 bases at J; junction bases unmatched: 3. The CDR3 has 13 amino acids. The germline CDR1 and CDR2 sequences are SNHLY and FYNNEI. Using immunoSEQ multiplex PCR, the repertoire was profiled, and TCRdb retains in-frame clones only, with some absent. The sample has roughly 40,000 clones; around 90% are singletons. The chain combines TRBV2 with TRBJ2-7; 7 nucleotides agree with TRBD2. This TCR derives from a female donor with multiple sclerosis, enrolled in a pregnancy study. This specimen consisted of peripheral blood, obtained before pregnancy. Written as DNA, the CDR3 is TGTGCCAGCAGTTATAGCGGGCCCTACGAGCAGTACTTC. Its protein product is CASSYSGPYEQYF.